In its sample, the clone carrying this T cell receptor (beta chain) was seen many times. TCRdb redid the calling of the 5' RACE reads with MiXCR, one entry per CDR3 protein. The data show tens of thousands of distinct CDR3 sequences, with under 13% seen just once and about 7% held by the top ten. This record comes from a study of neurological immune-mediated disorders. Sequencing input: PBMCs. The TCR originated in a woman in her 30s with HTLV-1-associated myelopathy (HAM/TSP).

In DNA form, the CDR3 reads TGCAGTGCTAAAGGCCGGACTGAAGCTTTCTTT. Protein sequence: CSAKGRTEAFF. The chain couples TRBV20-1 to TRBJ1-1; D gene uncertain. Germline V gene sequence: CDR1 DFQATT, CDR2 SNEGSKA (reference sequence). The V end lost 4 bases, the J end lost 5 bases, and 8 bases lay between the germline ends. CDR3 size: 11 residues.